The 28 T cell receptor beta chains in this list originate from one sample, sequenced in a study of blood T cell repertoires in COVID-19. Repertoires were generated with immunoSEQ multiplex PCR, while TCRdb's copy carries only in-frame clones and drops some. The sample shows 180,000 or so clones, 70% to 90% of them seen only once. The specimen was peripheral blood. Receptors originate from a man aged 55 to 70 with acute or convalescent COVID-19.

This chain uses TRBV28 with TRBJ1-2; a weak D match, TRBD1 (5 bases). Trimming removed 8 bases at V and 8 bases at J, with 21 bases between. CDR3 length equals 14 residues. CDR1 and CDR2 from the germline V gene are MDHEN and SYDVKM. The CDR3: CASSLRNGRVGYTF. For the CDR3, the DNA is TGTGCCAGCTCTCTGCGAAACGGCAGGGTGGGCTACACCTTC.

The V call is TRBV30, the J call TRBJ2-2, with D perhaps matching TRBD1 (6 bases). The germline CDR1 and CDR2 sequences are GTSNPN and SVGIG (reference sequence). The CDR3 consists of 16 residues. V dropped 5 bases and J dropped 0 bases, with 16 bases sitting between them. CDR3 amino acids: CAWDSGESSNTGELFF. CDR3 nucleotides: TGTGCCTGGGACTCAGGGGAGTCTTCGAACACCGGGGAGCTGTTTTTT.

The gene calls are TRBV4-1 and TRBJ2-7, with a tentative D call TRBD2 (5 bases). V lost 1 base and J 0 bases, leaving 13 bases between the germline ends. The germline V gene encodes CDR1 MGHRA and CDR2 YSYEKL. The CDR3 is 16 amino acids. The CDR3 region is CASSQVLLALSYEQYF. The CDR3 nucleotides read TGCGCCAGCAGCCAAGTGTTGCTAGCCCTCTCCTACGAGCAGTACTTC.

This chain joins TRBV3-1 (or the pseudogene TRBV3-2) and TRBJ2-3; no clear D. Germline V gives CDR1 LGHDT, CDR2 YNNKEL (reference sequence). The germline V and J ends were trimmed by 1 base and 0 bases, with 8 bases remaining between them. The CDR3 has 15 residues. The CDR3 nucleotides read TGTGCCAGCAGCCAAGTAGGCGGTAGCACAGATACGCAGTATTTT. As protein: CASSQVGGSTDTQYF.

This chain connects TRBV5-1 to TRBJ1-1; D remains ambiguous. This CDR3 has 14 residues. Trimming took off 4 bases at V and 1 base at J, with 11 bases between the two ends. Germline assignment: CDR1 SGHRS and CDR2 YFSETQ. CDR3 protein: CASSVQVSNTEAFF. The CDR3 nucleotides read TGCGCCAGCAGCGTGCAGGTCTCGAACACTGAAGCTTTCTTT.

The chain has TRBV20-1 and TRBJ2-1, with a tentative D call TRBD2 (6 bases). Germline assignment: CDR1 DFQATT and CDR2 SNEGSKA (reference sequence). Trimming stripped 3 bases from V and 2 bases from J, with 20 bases between. The CDR3 runs 17 residues. The CDR3 spells CSASGGLTGGTYNEQFF. DNA of the CDR3: TGCAGTGCTAGTGGAGGGTTGACCGGGGGAACCTACAATGAGCAGTTCTTC.

The chain uses TRBV19 and TRBJ1-2; 7 nucleotides align to TRBD1. CDR3 length: 15 residues. V was clipped by 1 base and J by 2 bases; unmatched bases: 4. Per the germline V gene, CDR1 is LNHDA and CDR2 is SQIVND (reference sequence). This chain's CDR3 is CASSIVGGANYGYTF. For the CDR3, the DNA is TGTGCCAGTAGTATAGTAGGGGGCGCCAACTATGGCTACACCTTC. Combining the CDR3 with reference TRBV19 and TRBJ1-2 gives the whole variable domain DGGITQSPKYLFRKEGQNVTLSCEQNLNHDAMYWYRQDPGQGLRLIYYSQIVNDFQKGDIAEGYSVSREKKESFPLTVTSAQKNPTAFYLCASSIVGGANYGYTFGSGTRLTVV.

The V and J genes are TRBV5-1 and TRBJ2-7; D is ambiguous. The CDR3 consists of 13 residues. V was clipped by 2 bases and J by 0 bases, with 6 bases between them. Germline CDR1 is SGHRS and CDR2 is YFSETQ. CDR3 nucleotide sequence: TGCGCCAGCAGCTTCATCGGCTCCTACGAGCAGTACTTC. It specifies CASSFIGSYEQYF.

V gene TRBV4-1 combines with J gene TRBJ1-4; D is possibly TRBD1 (5 bases). The CDR3 has 14 residues. CDR1 is MGHRA and CDR2 is YSYEKL in the germline V gene. Trimming left V 6 bases short and J 5 bases short, with 13 bases between. The DNA for the CDR3 is TGCGCCAGCAGTCCCGGGACTTTAAATGAAAAACTGTTTTTT. It translates to CASSPGTLNEKLFF.

This chain joins TRBV7-9 and TRBJ2-5; 13 bases map to TRBD2. The germline CDR1 and CDR2 sequences are SEHNR and FQNEAQ (reference sequence). V dropped 5 bases and J dropped 2; count of bases not matched to a gene: 11. The CDR3 is 18 residues long. The CDR3 DNA follows: TGTGCCAGCAGCCCTCCGGGACTAGCGGGAATCGGGCAAGAGACCCAGTACTTC. The encoded protein is CASSPPGLAGIGQETQYF.

This sequence joins TRBV12-3 or TRBV12-4 and TRBJ1-1; TRBD1 might be the D (6 bases). Trimming shortened V by 3 bases and J by 4 bases, and 9 bases separated the two germline ends. The CDR3 has 13 amino acids. The CDR3 DNA is TGTGCCAGCAGTTTTGGGGGGGCCACTGAAGCTTTCTTT. Translating it yields CASSFGGATEAFF.

This chain links TRBV19 with TRBJ2-7, with TRBD2 matching 7 bases. The ends lost 1 base at V and 7 bases at J; junction bases unmatched: 10. The CDR3 length is 15 residues. The germline gives CDR1 LNHDA, CDR2 SQIVND (reference sequence). CDR3 region: CASSIVAGAAWEQYF. In nucleotides, the CDR3 is TGTGCCAGTAGTATAGTGGCGGGAGCCGCTTGGGAGCAGTACTTC.

This clone appeared a single time. J is TRBJ1-6 and V is TRBV30; maybe TRBD1 (6 bases). Germline lookup yields CDR1 GTSNPN and CDR2 SVGIG (reference sequence). V was shortened by 6 bases and J by 7 bases, with 16 bases between the two germline ends. The CDR3 length is 14 residues. The CDR3: CACPGEENNSPLHF. In DNA, the CDR3 is TGTGCCTGCCCAGGGGAAGAGAACAATTCACCCCTCCACTTT.

This clone was seen only once. The chain couples TRBV2 to TRBJ1-5; D gene uncertain. The CDR3 totals 14 residues. V shed 1 base and J shed 6 bases, with 10 bases lying between them. Germline lookup yields CDR1 SNHLY and CDR2 FYNNEI. CDR3 loop: CASSEGQEGQPQHF. In DNA form, the CDR3 reads TGTGCCAGCAGTGAAGGGCAGGAGGGTCAGCCCCAGCATTTT.

The chain couples TRBV18 to TRBJ1-1; TRBD1 agrees at 8 bases. The CDR3 loop spans 14 amino acids. The ends lost 3 bases at V and 1 base at J; junction bases unmatched: 1. From germline, CDR1 is KGHSH and CDR2 LQKENI. CDR3 in DNA: TGTGCCAGCTCACCGGGGACAGGGAACACTGAAGCTTTCTTT. It encodes CASSPGTGNTEAFF.

The chain is built from TRBV18 and TRBJ1-5, with 9 positions matching TRBD1. Germline trimming cut 4 bases from V and 3 bases from J; bases unmatched to any gene: 10. This CDR3 has 17 amino acids. Germline V gives CDR1 KGHSH, CDR2 LQKENI. The CDR3 is CASSQQGARLDNQPQHF. The DNA of the CDR3 is TGTGCCAGCTCACAACAGGGGGCGAGGCTTGACAATCAGCCCCAGCATTTT.

This rearrangement joins TRBV6-5 to TRBJ1-2; TRBD1 matches at 7 bases. The length of the CDR3 is 16 residues. Germline V gene data show CDR1 as MNHEY and CDR2 as SVGAGI. V lost 2 bases to trimming and J lost 0 bases; unmatched junction nucleotides: 6. The CDR3 DNA reads as TGTGCCAGCAGTTACCACGAGACAGGGACTAACTATGGCTACACCTTC. Translating it yields CASSYHETGTNYGYTF.

V gene TRBV6-7 combines with J gene TRBJ2-4; TRBD2 might be the D (5 bases). TRBV6-7 is an open reading frame whose function is uncertain. The V end was cut by 6 bases, the J end by 3 bases, with 24 bases between. The length of the CDR3 is 18 residues. This CDR3 is CASRPLSGGGSVKNIQYF. In DNA form, the CDR3 reads TGTGCCAGCAGACCTCTGTCGGGCGGAGGATCGGTCAAAAACATTCAGTACTTC.

V and J are TRBV19 and TRBJ1-1; D unresolved. Germline CDR1 is LNHDA and CDR2 is SQIVND (reference sequence). V lost 1 base and J 6 bases, leaving 12 bases between the germline ends. This CDR3 has 14 residues. The CDR3 DNA reads as TGTGCCAGTAGTATAGGACACCCCTCCCCTGAAGCTTTCTTT. Its protein product is CASSIGHPSPEAFF.

The V gene is TRBV21-1, the J gene TRBJ1-6; the tabulated D call, TRBD1, remains unverified against the DNA. TRBV21-1 is assigned pseudogene status. CDR3 length equals 21 residues. CDR3 DNA: TGTGCCAGCAGCCCCCCCCTTGGCAGGGGGATCGCCGGGCCCTATAATTCACCCCTCCACTTT. It translates to CASSPPLGRGIAGPYNSPLHF.

The CDR3 DNA reads as TGTGCCAGCTCACCCCTCGGAACAGGGGGTTCCACTGAAGCTTTCTTT. Amino acids: CASSPLGTGGSTEAFF. The chain recombines TRBV18 with TRBJ1-1, with 8 bases fitting TRBD1. Germline V gives CDR1 KGHSH, CDR2 LQKENI. There are 16 residues in the CDR3. Trimming at V came to 3 bases and at J to 4 bases, leaving 10 bases not matched to a gene. The full variable domain, completed using reference TRBV18 and TRBJ1-1, is NAGVMQNPRHLVRRRGQEARLRCSPMKGHSHVYWYRQLPEEGLKFMVYLQKENIIDESGMPKERFSAEFPKEGPSILRIQQVVRGDSAAYFCASSPLGTGGSTEAFFGQGTRLTVV.

This chain links TRBV7-3 with TRBJ1-1; maybe TRBD1 (5 bases). This CDR3 is 15 amino acids long. Germline lookup yields CDR1 SGHTA and CDR2 FQGTGA. Trimming left V 4 bases short and J 1 base short, with 13 bases between. CDR3 loop: CASSSTGRPNTEAFF. CDR3 DNA: TGTGCCAGCAGCTCTACAGGACGGCCGAACACTGAAGCTTTCTTT.

This clone was detected once. The chain carries TRBV27 and TRBJ2-7, with 8 bases matching TRBD1. V lost 1 base, J lost 3 bases, and 14 bases stayed unmatched. Per germline, CDR1 MNHEY and CDR2 SMNVEV (reference sequence). The CDR3 is 18 amino acids. The CDR3 is CASSLFVRGRQGGYEQYF. As DNA, the CDR3 is TGTGCCAGCAGTTTATTTGTCAGGGGGCGGCAGGGTGGCTACGAGCAGTACTTC.

In this sample, this clone turned up once. The chain recombines TRBV19 with TRBJ2-7, with D uncertain. This CDR3 is 13 amino acids long. Germline V lookup: CDR1 LNHDA, CDR2 SQIVND (reference sequence). The V end was cut by 3 bases, the J end by 7 bases, with 13 bases between. The CDR3 spells CASSILTQREQYF. CDR3 in DNA: TGTGCCAGTAGTATCCTCACCCAACGGGAGCAGTACTTC.

This clone was observed a handful of times. The chain is built from TRBV27 and TRBJ1-6; 8 bases are a match to TRBD1. Germline CDR1 is MNHEY and CDR2 is SMNVEV (reference sequence). The ends lost 2 bases at V and 7 bases at J; junction bases unmatched: 7. The CDR3 length is 16 residues. CDR3 amino acids: CASSLGQGAENSPLHF. The CDR3 bases are TGTGCCAGCAGTTTAGGGCAGGGGGCAGAGAATTCACCCCTCCACTTT.

The chain carries TRBV2 and TRBJ2-1; D may be TRBD2 (5 bases). Trimming removed 0 bases from V and 10 bases from J, with 13 bases in between. Germline CDR1 is SNHLY and CDR2 is FYNNEI. This CDR3 has 14 amino acids. CDR3 sequence reads: CASSEAGAPREQFF. The CDR3 DNA reads as TGTGCCAGCAGTGAAGCGGGAGCCCCCCGGGAGCAGTTCTTC.

V usage is TRBV4-2 and J usage is TRBJ2-7; TRBD1 matches at 7 bases. This CDR3 has 13 residues. The V gene end was trimmed by 0 bases and the J gene end by 7 bases; junction bases not matched to a gene: 3. The germline V gene encodes CDR1 LGHNA and CDR2 YNFKEQ. This chain's CDR3 is CASSQDRGREQYF. In DNA form, the CDR3 reads TGTGCCAGCAGCCAAGATAGGGGGCGGGAGCAGTACTTC.

The gene calls are TRBV4-1 and TRBJ1-4; 9 nucleotides line up with TRBD1. The CDR3 is 17 amino acids. Germline trimming cut 2 bases from V and 6 bases from J; bases unmatched to any gene: 10. Germline CDR1 MGHRA, CDR2 YSYEKL. The DNA of the CDR3 is TGCGCCAGCAGCCAAAGTTCGACAGGGGGGCTTGATGAAAAACTGTTTTTT. Translating gives CASSQSSTGGLDEKLFF.